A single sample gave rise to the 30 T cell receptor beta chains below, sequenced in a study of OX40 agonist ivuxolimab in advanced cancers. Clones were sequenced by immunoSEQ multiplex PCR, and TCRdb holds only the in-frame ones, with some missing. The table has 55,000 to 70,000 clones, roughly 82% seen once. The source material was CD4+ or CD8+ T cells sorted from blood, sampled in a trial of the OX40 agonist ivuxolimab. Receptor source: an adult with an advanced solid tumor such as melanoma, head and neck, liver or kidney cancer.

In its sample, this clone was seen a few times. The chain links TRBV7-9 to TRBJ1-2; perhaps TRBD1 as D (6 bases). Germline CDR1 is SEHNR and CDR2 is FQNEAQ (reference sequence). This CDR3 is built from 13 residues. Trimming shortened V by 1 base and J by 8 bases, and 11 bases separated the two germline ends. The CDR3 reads CASSLEGGLGYTF. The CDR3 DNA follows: TGTGCCAGCAGCTTAGAGGGGGGGCTCGGCTACACCTTC.

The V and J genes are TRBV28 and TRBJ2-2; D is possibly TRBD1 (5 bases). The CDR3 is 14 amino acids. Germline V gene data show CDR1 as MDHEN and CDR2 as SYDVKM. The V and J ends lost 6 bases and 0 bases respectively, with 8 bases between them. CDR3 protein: CASRTDSNTGELFF. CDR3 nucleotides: TGTGCCAGCAGGACAGACTCGAACACCGGGGAGCTGTTTTTT.

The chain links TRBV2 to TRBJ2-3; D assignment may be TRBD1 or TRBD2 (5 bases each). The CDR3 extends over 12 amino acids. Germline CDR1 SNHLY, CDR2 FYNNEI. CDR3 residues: CGDPYHTDTQYF. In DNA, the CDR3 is TGTGGGGACCCGTACCACACAGATACGCAGTATTTT.

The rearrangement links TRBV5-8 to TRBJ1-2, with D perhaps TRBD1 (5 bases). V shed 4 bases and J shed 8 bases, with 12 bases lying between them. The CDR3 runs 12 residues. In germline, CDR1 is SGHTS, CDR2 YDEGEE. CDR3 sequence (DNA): TGTGCCAGCAGCCCAGGGTTCTGGGGCTACACCTTC. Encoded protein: CASSPGFWGYTF.

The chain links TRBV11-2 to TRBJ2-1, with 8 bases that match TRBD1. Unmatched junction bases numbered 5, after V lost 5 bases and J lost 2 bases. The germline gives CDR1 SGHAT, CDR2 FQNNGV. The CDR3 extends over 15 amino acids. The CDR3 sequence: CASSLDRGAYNEQFF. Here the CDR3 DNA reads TGTGCCAGCAGCCTCGACAGGGGAGCCTACAATGAGCAGTTCTTC.

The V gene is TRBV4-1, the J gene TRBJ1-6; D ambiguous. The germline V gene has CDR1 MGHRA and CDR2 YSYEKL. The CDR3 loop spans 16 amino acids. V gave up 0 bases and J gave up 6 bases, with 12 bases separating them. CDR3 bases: TGCGCCAGCAGCCAAGATCGGCAGGCACGTAATTCACCCCTCCACTTT. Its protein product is CASSQDRQARNSPLHF.

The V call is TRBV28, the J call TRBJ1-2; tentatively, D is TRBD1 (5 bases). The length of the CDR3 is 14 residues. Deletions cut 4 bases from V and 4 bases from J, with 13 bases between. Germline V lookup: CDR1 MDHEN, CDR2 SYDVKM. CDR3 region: CASSYRQTIYGYTF. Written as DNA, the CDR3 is TGTGCCAGCAGTTACCGACAGACTATCTATGGCTACACCTTC.

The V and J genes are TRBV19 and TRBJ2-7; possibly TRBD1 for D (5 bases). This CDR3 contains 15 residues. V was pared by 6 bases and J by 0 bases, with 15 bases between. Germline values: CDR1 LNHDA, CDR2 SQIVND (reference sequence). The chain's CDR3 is CASRKQDTYSYEQYF. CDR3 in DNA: TGTGCCAGTAGAAAGCAGGACACCTACTCCTACGAGCAGTACTTC. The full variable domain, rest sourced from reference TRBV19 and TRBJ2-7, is DGGITQSPKYLFRKEGQNVTLSCEQNLNHDAMYWYRQDPGQGLRLIYYSQIVNDFQKGDIAEGYSVSREKKESFPLTVTSAQKNPTAFYLCASRKQDTYSYEQYFGPGTRLTVT.

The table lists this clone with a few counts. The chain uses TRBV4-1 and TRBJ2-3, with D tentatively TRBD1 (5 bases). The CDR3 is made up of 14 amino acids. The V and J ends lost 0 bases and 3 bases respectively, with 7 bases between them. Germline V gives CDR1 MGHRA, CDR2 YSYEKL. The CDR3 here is CASSQEPGTDTQYF. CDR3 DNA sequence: TGCGCCAGCAGCCAAGAACCAGGGACAGATACGCAGTATTTT.

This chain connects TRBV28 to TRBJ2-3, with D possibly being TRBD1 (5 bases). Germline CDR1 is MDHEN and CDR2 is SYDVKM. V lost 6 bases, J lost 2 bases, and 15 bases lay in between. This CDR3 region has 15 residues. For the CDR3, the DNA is TGTGCCAGCAGCCGAGTCGACAGTATCACAGATACGCAGTATTTT. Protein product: CASSRVDSITDTQYF.

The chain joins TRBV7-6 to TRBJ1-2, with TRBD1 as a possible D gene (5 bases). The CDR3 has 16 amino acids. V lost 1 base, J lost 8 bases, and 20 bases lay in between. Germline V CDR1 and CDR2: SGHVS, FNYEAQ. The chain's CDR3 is CASSLDGTARSWGYTF. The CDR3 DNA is TGTGCCAGCAGCTTAGACGGGACGGCCCGGTCTTGGGGCTACACCTTC.

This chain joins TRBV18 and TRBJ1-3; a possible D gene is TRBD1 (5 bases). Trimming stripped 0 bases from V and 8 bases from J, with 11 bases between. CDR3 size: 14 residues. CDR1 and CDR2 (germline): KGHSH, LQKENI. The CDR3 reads CASSPPSGRDTIYF. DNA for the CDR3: TGTGCCAGCTCACCACCCTCGGGACGGGACACCATATATTTT.

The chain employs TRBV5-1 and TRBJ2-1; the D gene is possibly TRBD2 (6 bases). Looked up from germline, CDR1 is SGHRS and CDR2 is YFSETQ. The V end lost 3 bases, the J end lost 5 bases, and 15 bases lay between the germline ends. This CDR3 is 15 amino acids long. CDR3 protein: CASSSLPTGDNEQFF. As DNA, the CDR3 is TGCGCCAGCAGCTCCCTCCCAACGGGGGACAATGAGCAGTTCTTC.

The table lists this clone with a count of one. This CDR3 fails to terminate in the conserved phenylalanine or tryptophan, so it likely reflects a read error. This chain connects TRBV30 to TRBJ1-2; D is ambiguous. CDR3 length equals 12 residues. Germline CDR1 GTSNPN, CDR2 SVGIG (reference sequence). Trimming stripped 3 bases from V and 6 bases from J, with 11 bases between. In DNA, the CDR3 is TGTGCCTGGAGCCACGGCTTCAATGGCTACACCCTC. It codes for CAWSHGFNGYTL.

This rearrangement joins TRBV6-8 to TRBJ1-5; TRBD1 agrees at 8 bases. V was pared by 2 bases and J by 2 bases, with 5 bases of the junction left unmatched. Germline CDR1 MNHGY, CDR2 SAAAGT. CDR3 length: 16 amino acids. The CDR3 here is CASSYPTGVGNQPQHF. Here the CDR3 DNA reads TGTGCCAGCAGTTACCCGACAGGGGTTGGCAATCAGCCCCAGCATTTT.

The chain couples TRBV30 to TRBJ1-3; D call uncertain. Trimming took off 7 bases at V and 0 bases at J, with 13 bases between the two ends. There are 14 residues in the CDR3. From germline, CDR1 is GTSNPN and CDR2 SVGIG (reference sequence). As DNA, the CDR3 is TGTGCCTCCGCAGACGGGTTCTCTGGAAACACCATATATTTT. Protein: CASADGFSGNTIYF.

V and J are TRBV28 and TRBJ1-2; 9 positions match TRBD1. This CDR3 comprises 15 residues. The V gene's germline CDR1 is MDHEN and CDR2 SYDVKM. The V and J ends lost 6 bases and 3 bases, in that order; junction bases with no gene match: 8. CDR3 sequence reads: CASRGTGGADYGYTF. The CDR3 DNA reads TGTGCCAGCAGGGGAACAGGGGGCGCCGACTATGGCTACACCTTC.

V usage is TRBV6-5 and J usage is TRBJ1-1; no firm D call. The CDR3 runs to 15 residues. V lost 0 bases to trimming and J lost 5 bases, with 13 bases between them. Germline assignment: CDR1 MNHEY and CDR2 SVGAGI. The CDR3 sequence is CASSYSGAFGTEAFF. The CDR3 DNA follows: TGTGCCAGCAGTTACTCGGGTGCTTTTGGGACTGAAGCTTTCTTT.

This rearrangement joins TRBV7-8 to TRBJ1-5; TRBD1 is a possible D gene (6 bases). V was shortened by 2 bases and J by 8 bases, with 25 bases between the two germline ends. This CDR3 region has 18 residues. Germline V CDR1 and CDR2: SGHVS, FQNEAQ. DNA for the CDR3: TGTGCCAGCAGCTTATTCGTTTTTTCGGGACAAACGACGGAGCCCCAGCATTTT. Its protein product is CASSLFVFSGQTTEPQHF.

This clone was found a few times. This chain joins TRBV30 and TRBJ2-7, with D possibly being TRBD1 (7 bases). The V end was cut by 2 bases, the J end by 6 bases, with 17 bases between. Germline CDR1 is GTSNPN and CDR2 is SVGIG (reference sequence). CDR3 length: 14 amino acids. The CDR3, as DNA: TGTGCCTGGAGTTCCGCAGGGGGGTTTGGCGAGCAGTACTTC. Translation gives CAWSSAGGFGEQYF.

CDR3 sequence reads: CASSLDRVVVYNEQFF. DNA of the CDR3: TGTGCCAGCAGCTTAGACAGGGTGGTCGTTTACAATGAGCAGTTCTTC. The V call is TRBV11-3, the J call TRBJ2-1; a possible D gene is TRBD1 (5 bases). This CDR3 is 16 amino acids long. V lost 0 bases to trimming and J lost 4 bases, with 13 bases between them. Germline lookup yields CDR1 SGHNT and CDR2 YENEEA.

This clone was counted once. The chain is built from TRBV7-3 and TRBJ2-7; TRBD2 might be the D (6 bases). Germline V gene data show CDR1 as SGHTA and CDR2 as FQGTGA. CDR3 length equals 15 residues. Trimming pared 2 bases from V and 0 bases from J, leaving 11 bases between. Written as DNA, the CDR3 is TGTGCCAGCAGCTTAGCGGGATCTGTCTCCTACGAGCAGTACTTC. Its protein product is CASSLAGSVSYEQYF.

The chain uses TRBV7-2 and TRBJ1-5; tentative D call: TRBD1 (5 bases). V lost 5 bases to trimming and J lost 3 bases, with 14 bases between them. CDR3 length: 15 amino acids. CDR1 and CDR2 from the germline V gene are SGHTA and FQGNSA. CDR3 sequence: CASSPIRGSNQPQHF. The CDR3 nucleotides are TGTGCCAGCAGCCCGATTAGGGGCTCCAATCAGCCCCAGCATTTT.

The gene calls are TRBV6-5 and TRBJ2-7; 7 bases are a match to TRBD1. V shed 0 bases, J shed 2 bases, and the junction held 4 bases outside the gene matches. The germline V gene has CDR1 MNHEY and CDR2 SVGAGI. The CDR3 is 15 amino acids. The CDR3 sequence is CASSYSSQGAYEQYF. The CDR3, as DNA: TGTGCCAGCAGTTACTCGAGTCAGGGGGCCTACGAGCAGTACTTC.

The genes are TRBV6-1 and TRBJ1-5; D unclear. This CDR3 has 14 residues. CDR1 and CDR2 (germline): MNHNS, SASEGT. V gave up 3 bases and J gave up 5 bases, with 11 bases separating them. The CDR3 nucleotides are TGTGCCAGCAGTGATACGGGGATCTATCAGCCCCAGCATTTT. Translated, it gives CASSDTGIYQPQHF.

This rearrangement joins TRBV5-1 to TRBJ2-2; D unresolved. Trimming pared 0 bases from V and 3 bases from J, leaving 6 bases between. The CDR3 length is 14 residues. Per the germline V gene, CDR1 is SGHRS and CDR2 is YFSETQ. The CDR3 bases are TGCGCCAGCAGCTTGGCGTGGGACACCGGGGAGCTGTTTTTT. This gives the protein CASSLAWDTGELFF.

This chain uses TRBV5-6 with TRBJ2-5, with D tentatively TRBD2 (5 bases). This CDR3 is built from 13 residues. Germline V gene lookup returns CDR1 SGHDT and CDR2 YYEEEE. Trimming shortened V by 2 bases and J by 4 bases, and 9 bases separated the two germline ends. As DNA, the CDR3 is TGTGCCAGCAGCTTCGCCGGAGGAGAGACCCAGTACTTC. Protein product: CASSFAGGETQYF.

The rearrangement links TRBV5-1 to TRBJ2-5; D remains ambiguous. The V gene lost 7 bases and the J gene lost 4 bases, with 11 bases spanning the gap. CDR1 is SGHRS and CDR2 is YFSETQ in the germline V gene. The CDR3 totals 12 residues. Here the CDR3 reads CASRREGETQYF. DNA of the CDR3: TGCGCCAGCCGTAGGGAAGGAGAGACCCAGTACTTC.

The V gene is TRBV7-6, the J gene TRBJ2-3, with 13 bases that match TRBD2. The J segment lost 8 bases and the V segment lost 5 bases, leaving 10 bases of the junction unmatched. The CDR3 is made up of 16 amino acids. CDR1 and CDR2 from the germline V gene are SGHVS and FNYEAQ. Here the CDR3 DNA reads TGTGCCAGCAGCGATGGACTAGCGGGGGCCCCTGGTACGCAGTATTTT. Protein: CASSDGLAGAPGTQYF.

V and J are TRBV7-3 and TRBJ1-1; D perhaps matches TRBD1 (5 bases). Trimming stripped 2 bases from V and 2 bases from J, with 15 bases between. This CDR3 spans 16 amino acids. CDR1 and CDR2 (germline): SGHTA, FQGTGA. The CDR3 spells CASSLAPGRVNTEAFF. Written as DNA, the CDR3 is TGTGCCAGCAGCTTAGCCCCAGGGCGCGTCAACACTGAAGCTTTCTTT.